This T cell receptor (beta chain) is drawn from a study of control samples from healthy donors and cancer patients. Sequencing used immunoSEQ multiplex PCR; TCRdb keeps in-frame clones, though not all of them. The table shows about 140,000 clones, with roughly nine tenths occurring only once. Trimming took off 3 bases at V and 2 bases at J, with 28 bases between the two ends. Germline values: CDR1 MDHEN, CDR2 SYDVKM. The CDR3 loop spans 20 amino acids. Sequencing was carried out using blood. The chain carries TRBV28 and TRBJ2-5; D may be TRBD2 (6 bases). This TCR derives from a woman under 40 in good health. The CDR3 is CASSFMSVVRGYSLQETQYF. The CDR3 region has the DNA TGTGCCAGCAGTTTCATGTCCGTCGTACGGGGGTATTCTTTGCAAGAGACCCAGTACTTC.